This T cell receptor (beta chain) was obtained from a study of blood T cell repertoires in COVID-19. About the research overall: Some COVID-19 samples were acute and others convalescent; all came from the United States, Italy and Spain. From T cells, B-cell-depleted T cells, or PBMCs came the material, which was cDNA or gDNA.

Germline V gives CDR1 LGHDT, CDR2 YNNKEL (reference sequence). CDR3 length: 15 residues. Trimming took 0 bases from V and 0 from J, leaving 6 bases between them. In the source study's methods: Counts of nucleated cells, estimated from reference gene primer amplification, were obtained. Clones were read by immunoSEQ multiplex PCR, and TCRdb kept only the in-frame ones, dropping some. V, J and clone size reflect that table, while D and trimming were determined from the DNA. The sample includes about 94,000 clones, about 77% of them seen just once. This clonotype was obtained from a man in his 70s with COVID-19, enrolled during active disease. V usage is TRBV3-1 (or the pseudogene TRBV3-2) and J usage is TRBJ2-1; D perhaps matches TRBD2 (6 bases). The sample comprised peripheral blood. CDR3 sequence: CASSQDGSSYNEQFF. CDR3 in DNA: TGTGCCAGCAGCCAAGACGGGAGCTCCTACAATGAGCAGTTCTTC.